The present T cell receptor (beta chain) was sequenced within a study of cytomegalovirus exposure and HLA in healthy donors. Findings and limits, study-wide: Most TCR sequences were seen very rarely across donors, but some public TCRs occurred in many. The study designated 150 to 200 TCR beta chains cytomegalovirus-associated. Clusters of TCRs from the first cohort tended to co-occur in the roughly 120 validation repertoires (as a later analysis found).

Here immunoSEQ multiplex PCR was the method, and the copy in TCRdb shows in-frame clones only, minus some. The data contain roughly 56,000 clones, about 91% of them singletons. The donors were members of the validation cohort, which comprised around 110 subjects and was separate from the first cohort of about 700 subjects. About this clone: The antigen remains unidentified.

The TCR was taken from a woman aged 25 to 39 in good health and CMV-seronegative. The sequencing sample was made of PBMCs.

The CDR3, as DNA: TGCGCCAGCAGCTTGGCGGGAAGCTCGTCGTGGTCTGAAGCTTTCTTT. Translation: CASSLAGSSSWSEAFF. The gene calls are TRBV5-1 and TRBJ1-1; D remains unclear. CDR3 size: 16 residues. V was clipped by 0 bases and J by 6 bases, with 18 bases between them. Looked up from germline, CDR1 is SGHRS and CDR2 is YFSETQ. The full variable domain, its missing parts supplied by reference TRBV5-1 and TRBJ1-1, is KAGVTQTPRYLIKTRGQQVTLSCSPISGHRSVSWYQQTPGQGLQFLFEYFSETQRNKGNFPGRFSGRQFSNSRSEMNVSTLELGDSALYLCASSLAGSSSWSEAFFGQGTRLTVV.